This T cell receptor beta chain was recovered during a study of chemoradiotherapy in HPV16-positive cancers. General observations from the study: Functional assays defining HPV-specific T cells used only a couple of HPV16-positive patients. For HPV16-positive patients, expanding HPV-responsive T cells associated with longer recurrence-free survival. Candidate HPV-specific clones and E7-related TCR motifs grew in tumor during treatment.

Germline-derived CDR1 and CDR2 are MDHEN and SYDVKM. The CDR3 contains 14 residues. V lost 6 bases, J lost 1 base, and 10 bases lay in between. Profiling relied on immunoSEQ multiplex PCR, and the TCRdb table lists in-frame clones only, not all of them. The sample carries 20,000 to 25,000 clones, around 73% recorded once. To note about this clone: What it binds is unknown.

This chain joins TRBV28 and TRBJ1-5; D uncertain. The TCR was taken from a human donor with HPV-associated anogenital cancer. The sample was taken from a patient who underwent chemoradiotherapy. In nucleotides, the CDR3 is TGTGCCAGCAGGCCTGACAACAGCAATCAGCCCCAGCATTTT. Translating it yields CASRPDNSNQPQHF.